This T cell receptor (beta chain) was sequenced for a study of cytomegalovirus exposure and HLA in healthy donors. V was pared by 5 bases and J by 6 bases, with 13 bases between. Germline CDR1 is LNHDA and CDR2 is SQIVND (reference sequence). The CDR3 has 14 amino acids. The assay was immunoSEQ multiplex PCR, and TCRdb's table has in-frame clones only and misses some. This sample carries about 68,000 clones, around 95% of them seen once, and the ten largest clones take more than 2%. The study's findings and limits: Some public TCRs appeared in many individuals, while most sequences were rare.

For this clone: Its antigen is currently unknown.

V gene TRBV19 combines with J gene TRBJ2-2; D unclear. The TCR originated in a man younger than 30 in good health and CMV-seronegative. Sequencing input: PBMCs. DNA for the CDR3: TGTGCCAGTAGTGAACCGTCGGTCGCCGGGGAGCTGTTTTTT. Its translation: CASSEPSVAGELFF.